A selection of T cell receptor beta chains follows, all from one sample in a study of blood T cell repertoires in COVID-19. Using immunoSEQ multiplex PCR, the repertoire was profiled, and TCRdb retains in-frame clones only, with some absent. The top ten hold 1.2% of the sample, which has approximately 220,000 clones, 90% seen once. Sequencing input: PBMCs or T cells enriched from blood (not recorded which). These receptors came from a young man who had recovered from COVID-19. The CDR3 runs from the conserved cysteine through the conserved F or W. The D gene is left open where the match is weak. Only part of the rows carry a size: once, few, many, or a class if the clone is expanded.

v_call,clone_size,j_call,d_call,cdr3_aa,cdr3_nt
TRBV7-2,once,TRBJ2-5,TRBD1,CASSLVVGTEETQYF,TGTGCCAGCAGCTTAGTGGTGGGGACAGAAGAGACCCAGTACTTC
TRBV24-1,NA,TRBJ1-4,TRBD1,CATSDSGQGTEKLFF,TGTGCCACCAGTGATTCGGGACAGGGGACGGAAAAACTGTTTTTT
TRBV6-6,NA,TRBJ2-6,NA,CASSRQTRSSGANVLTF,TGTGCCAGCAGTCGGCAAACGAGGAGCTCTGGGGCCAACGTCCTGACTTTC
TRBV2,NA,TRBJ1-4,TRBD1,CASRPDRVFGEKLFF,TGTGCCAGCAGACCCGACAGGGTCTTCGGTGAAAAACTGTTTTTT
TRBV5-1,NA,TRBJ1-1,NA,CASSLERDTEAFF,TGCGCCAGCAGCTTAGAACGGGACACTGAAGCTTTCTTT
TRBV7-8,NA,TRBJ1-3,NA,CASSLFWDTSGNTIYF,TGTGCCAGCAGCTTATTTTGGGACACCTCTGGAAACACCATATATTTT
TRBV24-1,NA,TRBJ2-1,NA,CATSNSVSEQFF,TGTGCCACCAGCAATAGTGTTAGTGAGCAGTTCTTC
TRBV9,NA,TRBJ2-2,NA,CASSVEQGNTGELFF,TGTGCCAGCAGCGTAGAGCAGGGGAACACCGGGGAGCTGTTTTTT
TRBV10-1,once,TRBJ2-1,TRBD2,CATGPGLAGSPTYNEQFF,TGCGCCACCGGACCCGGACTAGCGGGCTCCCCTACCTACAATGAGCAGTTCTTC
TRBV15,NA,TRBJ1-5,NA,CATSRGEAGAREPQHF,TGTGCCACCAGCAGAGGGGAGGCCGGCGCGAGGGAGCCCCAGCATTTT
TRBV28,NA,TRBJ1-1,NA,CASREQGMNTEAFF,TGTGCCAGCAGGGAACAGGGCATGAACACTGAAGCTTTCTTT
TRBV4-3,NA,TRBJ2-5,TRBD2,CASSLGTSGSAVTQYF,TGCGCCAGCAGCCTAGGGACTAGCGGGAGCGCGGTGACCCAGTACTTC
TRBV25-1,NA,TRBJ2-1,NA,CASSTGSSYNEQFF,TGTGCCAGCAGTACAGGTAGCTCCTACAATGAGCAGTTCTTC
TRBV2,NA,TRBJ1-6,NA,CASSDSEAISPLHF,TGTGCCAGCAGTGATTCGGAGGCGATTTCACCCCTCCACTTT
TRBV10-3,NA,TRBJ1-1,NA,CAISDRGGDTEAFF,TGTGCCATCAGTGACAGGGGTGGGGACACTGAAGCTTTCTTT
TRBV20-1,NA,TRBJ1-2,TRBD1,CSASLDRGGGYTF,TGCAGTGCTAGTTTGGACAGGGGGGGTGGCTACACCTTC
TRBV7-8,NA,TRBJ2-7,TRBD1,CASSLIGQASYEQYF,TGTGCCAGCAGCCTTATCGGACAGGCGTCCTACGAGCAGTACTTC
TRBV25-1,NA,TRBJ2-2,TRBD1,CASSGGQGAVGELFF,TGTGCCAGCAGTGGCGGACAGGGGGCGGTCGGGGAGCTGTTTTTT
TRBV7-2,NA,TRBJ1-2,TRBD1,CASSDRTGRMGGYTF,TGTGCCAGCAGCGACCGGACAGGGAGAATGGGTGGCTACACCTTC
TRBV2,NA,TRBJ1-1,NA,CASNRAMNTEAFF,TGTGCCAGCAACAGGGCGATGAACACTGAAGCTTTCTTT
TRBV7-6,NA,TRBJ1-6,NA,CASSPNADSSYNSPLHF,TGTGCCAGCAGCCCTAATGCGGACAGCTCCTATAATTCACCCCTCCACTTT
TRBV24-1,NA,TRBJ2-5,NA,CATSDQTQGFVETQYF,TGTGCCACCAGTGATCAGACACAGGGTTTTGTGGAGACCCAGTACTTC
TRBV11-2,NA,TRBJ1-4,TRBD1,CASSQVAGGSEKLFF,TGTGCCAGCAGCCAAGTGGCAGGGGGAAGTGAAAAACTGTTTTTT
TRBV6-1,NA,TRBJ2-5,NA,CASSEAPGWGQETQYF,TGTGCCAGCAGTGAAGCGCCGGGGTGGGGTCAAGAGACCCAGTACTTC
TRBV30,NA,TRBJ2-1,NA,CAWGSGRVVGNEQFF,TGTGCCTGGGGCTCTGGCAGGGTCGTAGGGAATGAGCAGTTCTTC
TRBV3-1/TRBV3-2,NA,TRBJ1-1,TRBD1,CASSPRDRAAEAFF,TGTGCCAGCAGCCCCCGGGACAGGGCCGCTGAAGCTTTCTTT
TRBV4-3,NA,TRBJ1-6,NA,CASSQDQGFNSPLHF,TGCGCCAGCAGCCAAGATCAGGGGTTTAATTCACCCCTCCACTTT
TRBV12-3/TRBV12-4,NA,TRBJ1-2,TRBD1,CASRPDRAYGYTF,TGTGCCAGCAGGCCGGACAGGGCCTATGGCTACACCTTC
TRBV11-2,NA,TRBJ2-3,NA,CASSLNPGVDTQYF,TGTGCCAGCAGCTTAAATCCGGGTGTGGATACGCAGTATTTT
TRBV6-5,NA,TRBJ1-1,NA,CASSSPGNTEAFF,TGTGCCAGCAGTTCTCCGGGAAACACTGAAGCTTTCTTT
TRBV5-1,NA,TRBJ2-7,TRBD1,CASSLGQGIYEQYF,TGCGCCAGCAGCTTGGGACAGGGAATCTACGAGCAGTACTTC
TRBV7-9,NA,TRBJ1-2,TRBD1,CASSHPPGQPSWGYTF,TGTGCCAGCAGCCATCCACCGGGACAGCCCTCTTGGGGCTACACCTTC
TRBV21-1,once,TRBJ2-2,NA,CASSDRREAANTGELFF,TGTGCCAGCAGCGACAGGAGAGAGGCGGCGAACACCGGGGAGCTGTTTTTT
TRBV28,NA,TRBJ1-1,NA,CASYGGTEAFF,TGTGCCAGCTACGGGGGCACTGAAGCTTTCTTT
TRBV28,few,TRBJ2-5,NA,CASSFRGETQYF,TGTGCCAGCAGTTTCCGGGGAGAGACCCAGTACTTC
TRBV7-9,NA,TRBJ1-2,TRBD1,CASTTGQNYGYTF,TGTGCCAGCACCACGGGACAGAACTATGGCTACACCTTC
TRBV18,once,TRBJ2-2,TRBD2,CASSPIAGVGTGELFF,TGTGCCAGCTCACCTATAGCGGGAGTCGGTACCGGGGAGCTGTTTTTT
TRBV6-2/TRBV6-3,once,TRBJ2-7,TRBD1,CASSYPMTGAKYEQYF,TGTGCCAGCAGTTACCCTATGACAGGGGCTAAGTACGAGCAGTACTTC
TRBV7-2,NA,TRBJ1-6,NA,CASSLGEGVRFSSPLHF,TGTGCCAGCAGCTTAGGAGAGGGAGTTAGGTTTAGTTCACCCCTCCACTTT
TRBV18,few,TRBJ1-2,NA,CASSTAVGRVYGYTF,TGTGCCAGCTCGACCGCGGTTGGCAGGGTATATGGCTACACCTTC
TRBV19,NA,TRBJ1-1,NA,CASSISRQGRGNTEAFF,TGTGCCAGTAGTATCTCCAGGCAGGGTCGAGGGAACACTGAAGCTTTCTTT
TRBV28,once,TRBJ2-6,NA,CATRHRGSGANVLTF,TGTGCCACCCGACATCGGGGCTCTGGGGCCAACGTCCTGACTTTC
TRBV10-3,few,TRBJ2-3,NA,CAISEGGAADTQYF,TGTGCCATCAGCGAAGGGGGGGCGGCAGATACGCAGTATTTT
TRBV15,NA,TRBJ1-2,NA,CATAAGNYGYTF,TGTGCCACCGCGGCGGGTAACTATGGCTACACCTTC
TRBV5-4,NA,TRBJ1-2,NA,CASRVDSDYGYTF,TGTGCCAGCAGGGTCGACAGCGACTATGGCTACACCTTC
TRBV7-7,NA,TRBJ2-7,TRBD1,CASSLRQGSVEQYF,TGTGCTAGCAGCCTCCGACAGGGATCGGTCGAGCAGTACTTC
TRBV9,NA,TRBJ2-3,TRBD2,CASSTRTSGTDTQYF,TGTGCCAGCAGCACGCGGACTAGCGGGACAGATACGCAGTATTTT
TRBV19,NA,TRBJ1-5,NA,CASTSSGGNQPQHF,TGTGCCAGTACCAGCTCAGGGGGCAATCAGCCCCAGCATTTT
TRBV24-1,NA,TRBJ2-3,NA,CATSGNSFADTQYF,TGTGCCACCAGTGGGAACAGCTTCGCAGATACGCAGTATTTT
TRBV20-1,NA,TRBJ2-3,NA,CSASIDGSTDTQYF,TGCAGTGCTAGTATTGACGGGAGCACAGATACGCAGTATTTT